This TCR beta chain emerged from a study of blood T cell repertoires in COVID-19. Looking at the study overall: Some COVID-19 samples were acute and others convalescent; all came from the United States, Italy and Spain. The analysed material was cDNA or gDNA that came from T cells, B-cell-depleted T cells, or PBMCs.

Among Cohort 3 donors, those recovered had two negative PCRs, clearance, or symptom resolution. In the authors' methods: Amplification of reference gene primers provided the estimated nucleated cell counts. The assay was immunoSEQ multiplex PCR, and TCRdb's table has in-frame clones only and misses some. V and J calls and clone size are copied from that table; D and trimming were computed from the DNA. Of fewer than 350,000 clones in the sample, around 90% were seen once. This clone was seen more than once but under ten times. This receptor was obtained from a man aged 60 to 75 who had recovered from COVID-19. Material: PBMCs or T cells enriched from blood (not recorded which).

CDR3 loop: CASSSLVTGLYGYTF. The CDR3 nucleotides read TGTGCCAGTAGTTCTTTAGTGACAGGACTTTATGGCTACACCTTC. The J gene is TRBJ1-2, the V gene TRBV19, with a possible D match to TRBD1 (6 bases). The CDR3 runs to 15 residues. Germline V gene data show CDR1 as LNHDA and CDR2 as SQIVND (reference sequence). The V and J ends lost 5 bases and 5 bases respectively, with 18 bases between them.